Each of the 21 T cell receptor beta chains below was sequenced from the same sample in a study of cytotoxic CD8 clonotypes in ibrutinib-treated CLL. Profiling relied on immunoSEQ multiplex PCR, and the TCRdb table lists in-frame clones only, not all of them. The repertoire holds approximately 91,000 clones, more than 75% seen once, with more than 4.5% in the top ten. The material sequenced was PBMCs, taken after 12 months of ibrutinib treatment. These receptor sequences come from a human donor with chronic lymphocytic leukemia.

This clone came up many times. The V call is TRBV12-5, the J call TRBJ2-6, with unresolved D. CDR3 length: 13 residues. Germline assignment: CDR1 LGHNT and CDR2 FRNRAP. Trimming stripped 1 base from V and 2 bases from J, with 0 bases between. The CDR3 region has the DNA TGTGCTAGTGGTTTGGCTGGGGCCAACGTCCTGACTTTC. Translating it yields CASGLAGANVLTF.

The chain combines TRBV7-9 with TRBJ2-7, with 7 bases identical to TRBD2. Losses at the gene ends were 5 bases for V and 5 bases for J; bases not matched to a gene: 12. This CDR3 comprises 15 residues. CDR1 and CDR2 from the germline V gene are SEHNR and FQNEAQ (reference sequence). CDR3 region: CASSQPLAGVDEQYF. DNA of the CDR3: TGTGCCAGCAGCCAACCCCTGGCGGGAGTCGACGAGCAGTACTTC.

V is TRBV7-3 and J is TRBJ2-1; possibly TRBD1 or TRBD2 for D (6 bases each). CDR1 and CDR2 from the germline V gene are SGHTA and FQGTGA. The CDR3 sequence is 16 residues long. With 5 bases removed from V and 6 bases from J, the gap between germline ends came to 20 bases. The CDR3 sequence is CASSPPGAGNLNEQFF. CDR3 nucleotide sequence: TGTGCCAGCAGCCCCCCAGGGGCGGGAAATCTCAATGAGCAGTTCTTC.

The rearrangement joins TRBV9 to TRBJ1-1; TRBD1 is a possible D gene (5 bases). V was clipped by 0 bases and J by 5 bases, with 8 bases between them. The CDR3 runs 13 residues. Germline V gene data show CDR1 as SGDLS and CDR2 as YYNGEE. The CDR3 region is CASSVGQWTEAFF. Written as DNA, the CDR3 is TGTGCCAGCAGCGTAGGACAGTGGACTGAAGCTTTCTTT.

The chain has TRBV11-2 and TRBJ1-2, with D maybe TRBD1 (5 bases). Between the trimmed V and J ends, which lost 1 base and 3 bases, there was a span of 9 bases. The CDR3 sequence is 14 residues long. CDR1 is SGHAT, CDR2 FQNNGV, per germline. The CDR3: CASSLGGTHYGYTF. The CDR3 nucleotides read TGTGCCAGCAGCTTAGGGGGGACTCACTATGGCTACACCTTC.

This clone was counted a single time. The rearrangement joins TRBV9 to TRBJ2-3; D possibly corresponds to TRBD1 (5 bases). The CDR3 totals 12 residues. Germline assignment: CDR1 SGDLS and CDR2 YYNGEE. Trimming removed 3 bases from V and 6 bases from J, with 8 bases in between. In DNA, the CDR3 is TGTGCCAGCAGCGCTTACAGGGATACGCAGTATTTT. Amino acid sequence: CASSAYRDTQYF.

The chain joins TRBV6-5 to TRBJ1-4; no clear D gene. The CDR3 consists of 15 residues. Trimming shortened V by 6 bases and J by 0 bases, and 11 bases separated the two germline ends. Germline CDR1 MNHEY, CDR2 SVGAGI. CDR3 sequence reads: CASRKHSATNEKLFF. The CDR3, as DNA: TGTGCCAGCAGGAAGCACAGCGCAACTAATGAAAAACTGTTTTTT.

This CDR3 is CASSPREGRVRNTEAFF. CDR3 in DNA: TGTGCCAGCAGCCCCAGGGAGGGGCGAGTACGGAACACTGAAGCTTTCTTT. This chain connects TRBV7-9 to TRBJ1-1; a possible D gene is TRBD1 (5 bases). The germline gives CDR1 SEHNR, CDR2 FQNEAQ (reference sequence). The CDR3 has 17 amino acids. Trimming left V 5 bases short and J 1 base short, with 20 bases between.

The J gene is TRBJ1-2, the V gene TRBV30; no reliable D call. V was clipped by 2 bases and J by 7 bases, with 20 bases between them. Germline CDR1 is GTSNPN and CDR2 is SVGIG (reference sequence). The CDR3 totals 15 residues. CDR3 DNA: TGTGCCTGGAGTAATAGTTGGCGCGGGCGGAGTGGCTACACCTTC. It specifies CAWSNSWRGRSGYTF.

The CDR3 DNA reads TGTGCCACCAACCCGGGACAAGGAGAGACCCAGTACTTC. Translated: CATNPGQGETQYF. The chain employs TRBV15 and TRBJ2-5; tentatively, D is TRBD1 (6 bases). The CDR3 spans 13 residues. Trimming stripped 7 bases from V and 4 bases from J, with 13 bases between. CDR1 and CDR2 from the germline V gene are LNHNV and YYDKDF (reference sequence).

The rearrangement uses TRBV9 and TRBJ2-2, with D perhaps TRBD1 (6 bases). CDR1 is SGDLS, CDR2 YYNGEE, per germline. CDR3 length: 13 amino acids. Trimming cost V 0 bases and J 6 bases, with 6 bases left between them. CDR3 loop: CASSVGGPGELFF. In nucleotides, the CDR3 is TGTGCCAGCAGCGTAGGGGGGCCCGGGGAGCTGTTTTTT.

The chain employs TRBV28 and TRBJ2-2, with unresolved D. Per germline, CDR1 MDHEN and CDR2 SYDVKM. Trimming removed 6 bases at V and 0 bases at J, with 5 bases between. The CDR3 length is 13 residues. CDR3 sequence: CASRHPNTGELFF. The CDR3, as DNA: TGTGCCAGCAGACACCCGAACACCGGGGAGCTGTTTTTT.

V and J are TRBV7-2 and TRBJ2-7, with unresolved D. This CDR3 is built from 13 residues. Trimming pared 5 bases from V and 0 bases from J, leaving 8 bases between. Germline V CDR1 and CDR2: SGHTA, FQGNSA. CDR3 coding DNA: TGTGCCAGCAGCCCCCGGGCCTCCTACGAGCAGTACTTC. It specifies CASSPRASYEQYF.

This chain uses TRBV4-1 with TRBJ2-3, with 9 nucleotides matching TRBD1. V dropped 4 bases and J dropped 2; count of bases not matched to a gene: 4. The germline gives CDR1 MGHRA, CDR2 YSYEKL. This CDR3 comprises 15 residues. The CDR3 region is CASSRGTGPTDTQYF. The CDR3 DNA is TGCGCCAGCAGCCGAGGGACAGGGCCCACAGATACGCAGTATTTT.

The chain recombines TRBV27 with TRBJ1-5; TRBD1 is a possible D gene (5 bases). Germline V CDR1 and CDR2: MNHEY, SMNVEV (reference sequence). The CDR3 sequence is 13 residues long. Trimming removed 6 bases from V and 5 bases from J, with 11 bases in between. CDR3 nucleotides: TGTGCCAGCAGGTCGGGACTCCATCAGCCCCAGCATTTT. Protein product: CASRSGLHQPQHF.

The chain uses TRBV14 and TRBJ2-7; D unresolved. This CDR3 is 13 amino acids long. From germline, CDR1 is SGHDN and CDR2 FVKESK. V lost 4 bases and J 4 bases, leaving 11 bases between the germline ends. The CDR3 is CASSPRIIYEQYF. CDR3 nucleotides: TGTGCCAGCAGCCCACGGATTATTTACGAGCAGTACTTC.

In DNA, the CDR3 is TGCGCCAGCAGCTCGGCGCGGGGGGGCCCCACCGGGGAGCTGTTTTTT. Amino acid sequence: CASSSARGGPTGELFF. J is TRBJ2-2 and V is TRBV5-1, with 9 positions matching TRBD2. V lost 3 bases, J lost 4 bases, and 7 bases stayed unmatched. The CDR3 is made up of 16 amino acids. Per the germline V gene, CDR1 is SGHRS and CDR2 is YFSETQ.

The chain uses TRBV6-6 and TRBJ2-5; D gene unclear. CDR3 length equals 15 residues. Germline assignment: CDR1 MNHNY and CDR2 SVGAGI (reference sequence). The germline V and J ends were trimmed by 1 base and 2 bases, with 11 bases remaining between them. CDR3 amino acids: CASSYFGPPQETQYF. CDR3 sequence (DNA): TGTGCCAGCAGTTACTTTGGCCCTCCTCAAGAGACCCAGTACTTC.

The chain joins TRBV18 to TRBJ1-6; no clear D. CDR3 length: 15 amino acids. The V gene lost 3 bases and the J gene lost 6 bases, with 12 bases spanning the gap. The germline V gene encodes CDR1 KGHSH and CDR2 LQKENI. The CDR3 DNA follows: TGTGCCAGCTCACCGAGTGGGCAGGTTAATTCACCCCTCCACTTT. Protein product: CASSPSGQVNSPLHF.

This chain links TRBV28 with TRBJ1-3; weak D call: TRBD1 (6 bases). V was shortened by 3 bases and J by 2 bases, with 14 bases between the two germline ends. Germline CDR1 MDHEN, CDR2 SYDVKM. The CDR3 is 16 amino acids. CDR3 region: CASSFWGGRTGNTIYF. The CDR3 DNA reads TGTGCCAGCAGTTTTTGGGGGGGGCGGACTGGAAACACCATATATTTT.

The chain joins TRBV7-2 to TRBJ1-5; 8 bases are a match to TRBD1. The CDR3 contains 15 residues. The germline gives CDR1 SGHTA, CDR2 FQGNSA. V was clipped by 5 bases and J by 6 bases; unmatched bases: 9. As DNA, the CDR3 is TGTGCCAGCAGCACAGGACAGGGAAGGAGTCAGCCCCAGCATTTT. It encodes CASSTGQGRSQPQHF.